This TCR beta chain was captured in a study of blood T cell repertoires in COVID-19. Study at large: T cells, B-cell-depleted T cells, or PBMCs provided the cDNA or gDNA that served as material.

Profiling relied on immunoSEQ multiplex PCR, and the TCRdb table lists in-frame clones only, not all of them. The repertoire holds nearly 80,000 clones, 65% to 85% seen once, with approximately 6.2% in the top ten. The CDR3 consists of 13 residues. V was shortened by 1 base and J by 7 bases, with 9 bases between the two germline ends. CDR1 and CDR2 (germline): SGHTA, FQGNSA. Sequences were obtained from peripheral blood. The receptor comes from a man aged 55-75 years with active or convalescent COVID-19. The chain links TRBV7-2 to TRBJ2-3; D gene ambiguous. In nucleotides, the CDR3 is TGTGCCAGCAGCTTAGACACAGTTAATACGCAGTATTTT. Residues: CASSLDTVNTQYF.